The following is a T cell receptor beta chain sequence with its context. The data originate from a study of cytomegalovirus exposure and HLA in healthy donors. Study in general: A later analysis reported the same platform for the roughly 110 validation repertoires and the roughly 700 first-cohort repertoires.

Assay used: immunoSEQ multiplex PCR; TCRdb lists only in-frame clones, some missing. The sample includes approximately 230,000 clones, 87% of them seen just once. This CDR3 is 13 amino acids long. Germline values: CDR1 MNHEY, CDR2 SVGAGI. With 4 bases clipped from V and 15 bases from J, the junction kept 6 bases outside the gene matches. The chain joins TRBV6-5 to TRBJ2-1; 13 nucleotides match TRBD2. Sequences were obtained from PBMCs. The sequence came from a man between 18 and 35 years old in good health and CMV-seropositive. The CDR3 region is CASSSGLAGVLFF. The CDR3 DNA reads as TGTGCCAGCAGTTCAGGACTAGCGGGAGTTCTGTTCTTC.